This T cell receptor (beta chain) stems from a study of cytomegalovirus exposure and HLA in healthy donors. From germline, CDR1 is LNHDA and CDR2 SQIVND (reference sequence). V was trimmed by 6 bases and J by 2 bases, leaving 19 bases between them. This CDR3 comprises 16 residues. This clone was seen only once. Antigen specificity is unknown. Study-level points and caveats: In vitro confirmation showed a few CMV-associated chains to be CMV antigen specific. Later genetic work tied a missense DCLRE1C variant to beta-chain V and J trimming.

Use of 60 Vbeta and 13 Jbeta primers characterized the PCR. This table comes from immunoSEQ multiplex PCR, and its TCRdb copy is limited to in-frame clones, with some not included. The data show roughly 120,000 clones, 65% to 90% seen once. This sequence was found in a woman younger than 45 in good health and CMV-seronegative. Input material: PBMCs. The chain recombines TRBV19 with TRBJ1-1; a possible D gene is TRBD1 (5 bases). CDR3 sequence: CASRLPGRENNTEAFF. The CDR3 region has the DNA TGTGCCAGTAGGTTACCGGGACGGGAGAATAACACTGAAGCTTTCTTT.